This record looks at one T cell receptor beta chain sequence and its context. At one end, the junction sequence differs from germline, possibly due to a read error. In the authors' workflow: Estimation of nucleated cell counts was performed using reference gene primer amplification. Measured with immunoSEQ multiplex PCR; TCRdb has only the in-frame clones, and not every one. V, J and clone size reflect that table, while D and trimming were determined from the DNA. This sample yields approximately 500,000 clones, of which 70% to 90% are seen a single time; 3.2% belongs to the top ten. This sample was taken from a study of blood T cell repertoires in COVID-19. Study-level background: Samples representing acute and convalescent COVID-19 were sourced from the United States, Italy and Spain. The cDNA or gDNA used as material had been derived from T cells, B-cell-depleted T cells, or PBMCs.

The CDR3 totals 13 residues. The source material was peripheral blood. This receptor was obtained from a human donor in a cohort sampled during active COVID-19. The rearrangement uses TRBV12-3 or TRBV12-4 and TRBJ1-2; 7 bases are shared with TRBD1. The DNA of the CDR3 is TGTGCCAGCAGTTTAGGAATCTTCGGGACAGCGCACTTC. Translating it yields CASSLGIFGTAHF.